This T cell receptor beta chain derives from a study of T cell responses to AZD1222 COVID-19 vaccine. Looking at the study overall: Second-dose groups at about 4 or about 12 weeks were pooled.

Profiling relied on immunoSEQ multiplex PCR, and the TCRdb table lists in-frame clones only, not all of them. The table includes more than 95,000 clones, about nine tenths detected once. Unmatched junction bases numbered 7, after V lost 5 bases and J lost 12 bases. Germline values: CDR1 PRHDT, CDR2 FYEKMQ (reference sequence). CDR3 length: 12 amino acids. The sample was peripheral blood, taken on day 0 of AZD1222 vaccination. The clonotype originates from an adult in good health. The chain uses TRBV13 and TRBJ1-1; 9 bases fit TRBD1. The CDR3 region is CASSTGQGRTFF. CDR3 bases: TGTGCCAGCAGCACCGGACAGGGGAGGACTTTCTTT.